The rows below give T cell receptor beta chains drawn from one sample of a study of blood T cell repertoires in COVID-19. Using immunoSEQ multiplex PCR, the repertoire was profiled, and TCRdb retains in-frame clones only, with some absent. The data show roughly 100,000 clones, roughly four fifths seen once. The sample comprised peripheral blood. The source is a man aged 60-69 years with acute or convalescent COVID-19. Both conserved end residues are trimmed from each CDR3.

j_gene	v_gene	CDR3aa
TRBJ1-6	TRBV10-3	AITPGVNSPLH
TRBJ1-6	TRBV19	ASSLPRQVNNSPLH
TRBJ2-1	TRBV3-1/TRBV3-2	ASSQDQVTGNEQF
TRBJ1-2	TRBV6-2/TRBV6-3	ASSYPTGAGGYT
TRBJ1-2	TRBV30	AWSPWGRADYGYT
TRBJ2-5	TRBV18	ASSYSAGGQETQY
TRBJ1-3	TRBV11-2	ASSGAVVSSGNTIY
TRBJ2-5	TRBV5-1	ASSSSPDRGETQY
TRBJ2-7	TRBV5-8	ASSLGGQLYEQY
TRBJ2-3	TRBV3-1/TRBV3-2	ASSRGLAEDTQY
TRBJ1-5	TRBV12-3/TRBV12-4	ASSYRGNQPQH
TRBJ2-5	TRBV9	ASSASGRQETQY
TRBJ2-1	TRBV2	AGRQGSSYNEQF
TRBJ2-5	TRBV24-1	ATSDRFQEQETQY
TRBJ2-5	TRBV5-5	ASSLAGTSGGAPQETQY
TRBJ1-2	TRBV5-1	ASRPGTGGDYGYT
TRBJ1-3	TRBV28	ASTLENTIY
TRBJ2-2	TRBV27	ASEPGQNTGELF
TRBJ1-2	TRBV6-4	ASSDSRQSGYT
TRBJ2-2	TRBV24-1	ATSDRTGTGELF
TRBJ2-3	TRBV7-3	ASSYSVVDTQY
TRBJ2-7	TRBV6-2/TRBV6-3	ASSYTTYEQY
TRBJ1-1	TRBV11-3	ASSYPRGDTEAF
TRBJ2-7	TRBV4-1	ASSPATLASGGLQY
TRBJ2-2	TRBV2	ASRKTSGKNTGELF
TRBJ2-2	TRBV9	ASSVGARNTGELF
TRBJ2-1	TRBV5-1	ASSLGSSGLSGEQF
TRBJ2-3	TRBV7-9	ASSPRLAGESDTQY
TRBJ1-6	TRBV19	ASTLTGGSNSPLH
TRBJ1-2	TRBV10-3	AISAGGSYGYT
TRBJ1-1	TRBV2	ASTQREQGSSKTEAF
TRBJ2-3	TRBV5-1	ASSSESYTQY